Here is one T cell receptor (beta chain) with its context. This sample stems from a study of CD8 T cells in Susac syndrome. From blood CD8+ and CD4+ T cells, TCR beta sequences were generated. Treatment-naive patients with stable or active relapsing-remitting disease served as multiple sclerosis controls. TEMRA cells underwent FACS enrichment and CD8+ and CD4+ T cells underwent negative isolation. Reverse transcription of roughly 0.5 to 1 ug RNA was carried out with random hexamers. Amplification of TCR beta CDR3 by immunoSEQ multiplex PCR spanned 54 Vbeta and 13 Jbeta. TCRdb used MiXCR to reprocess the immunoSEQ multiplex PCR reads, holding one entry per CDR3 protein. The table records roughly 150,000 distinct CDR3 sequences, 95% to 96% of them present only once. Trimming removed 3 bases from V and 8 bases from J, with 16 bases in between. Germline CDR1 and CDR2: SQVTM and ANQGSEA. CDR3 size: 13 residues.

The receptor's source is a human donor with multiple sclerosis. The sequenced sample consisted of CD8+ T cells from PBMCs. The rearrangement links TRBV29-1 to TRBJ1-2; tentative D call: TRBD1 (5 bases). The CDR3 sequence: CSVEGRSDIGYTF. The DNA for the CDR3 is TGCAGCGTTGAGGGACGTTCGGATATCGGCTACACCTTC.